The rows below give T cell receptor beta chains drawn from one sample of a study of blood T cell repertoires in COVID-19. Using immunoSEQ multiplex PCR, the repertoire was profiled, and TCRdb retains in-frame clones only, with some absent. The sample shows more than 200,000 clones, just under 85% of them seen only once. The sequencing sample was made of peripheral blood. These receptors were obtained from a man older than 75 with acute or convalescent COVID-19. Both conserved end residues are part of each CDR3. The D gene is left open where the match is weak. Only some rows state a clone size, as once, few, many or a class for expanded clones.

j_call: TRBJ2-7
d_call: .
clone_size: .
v_call: TRBV4-1
cdr3_nt: TGCGCCAGCAGCCACGGCCGGACAGCTTCAGACTACGAGCAGTACTTC
cdr3_aa: CASSHGRTASDYEQYF

j_call: TRBJ2-7
d_call: .
clone_size: .
v_call: TRBV6-5
cdr3_nt: TGTGCCAGCAGCTCCCGGAGGAGGGCGGTTTACGAGCAGTACTTC
cdr3_aa: CASSSRRRAVYEQYF

j_call: TRBJ2-7
d_call: TRBD1
clone_size: .
v_call: TRBV24-1
cdr3_nt: TGTGCCACCAGTGGAGGGGACAGGGGAGGCCACGAGCAGTACTTC
cdr3_aa: CATSGGDRGGHEQYF

j_call: TRBJ2-3
d_call: .
clone_size: once
v_call: TRBV7-2
cdr3_nt: TGTGCCAGCAGACCCAAAGCGGGTGCCCTCACAGATACGCAGTATTTT
cdr3_aa: CASRPKAGALTDTQYF

j_call: TRBJ2-1
d_call: .
clone_size: .
v_call: TRBV3-1/TRBV3-2
cdr3_nt: TGTGCCAGCAGCCCCGGACAGAAATACAATGAGCAGTTCTTC
cdr3_aa: CASSPGQKYNEQFF

j_call: TRBJ2-5
d_call: TRBD2
clone_size: .
v_call: TRBV18
cdr3_nt: TGTGCCAGCTCACCACGGACTACTAGCGGGGGAGAGACCCAGTACTTC
cdr3_aa: CASSPRTTSGGETQYF

j_call: TRBJ1-1
d_call: TRBD1
clone_size: .
v_call: TRBV5-1
cdr3_nt: TGCGCCAGCAGCTTACAGGGGATGGAGAACACTGAAGCTTTCTTT
cdr3_aa: CASSLQGMENTEAFF

j_call: TRBJ2-2
d_call: .
clone_size: .
v_call: TRBV19
cdr3_nt: TGTGCCAGTAGTGAACCCGGCTTGCGGGATTTCACCGGGGAGCTGTTTTTT
cdr3_aa: CASSEPGLRDFTGELFF

j_call: TRBJ2-2
d_call: TRBD2
clone_size: .
v_call: TRBV5-1
cdr3_nt: TGCGCCAGCAGCTTCAGACTAGCGGGGGACACCGGGGAGCTGTTTTTT
cdr3_aa: CASSFRLAGDTGELFF

j_call: TRBJ1-5
d_call: .
clone_size: .
v_call: TRBV3-1/TRBV3-2
cdr3_nt: TGTGCCAGCAGCAGAGGGGGTCGAGGGGGCAATCAGCCCCAGCATTTT
cdr3_aa: CASSRGGRGGNQPQHF

j_call: TRBJ2-2
d_call: TRBD1
clone_size: .
v_call: TRBV24-1
cdr3_nt: TGTGCCACCAGTGACACGACAGGGGATGGAGGCACCGGGGAGCTGTTTTTT
cdr3_aa: CATSDTTGDGGTGELFF

j_call: TRBJ2-3
d_call: TRBD1
clone_size: .
v_call: TRBV7-2
cdr3_nt: TGTGCCAGCAGTTGGGACAGGGTTGATAATACGCAGTATTTT
cdr3_aa: CASSWDRVDNTQYF

j_call: TRBJ2-1
d_call: TRBD1
clone_size: .
v_call: TRBV5-1
cdr3_nt: TGCGCCAGCAGGCAGGGGGCGCGAAATGAGCAGTTCTTC
cdr3_aa: CASRQGARNEQFF

j_call: TRBJ2-7
d_call: .
clone_size: .
v_call: TRBV19
cdr3_nt: TGTGCCAGTAGTATCGGGAACTCCTACGAGCAGTACTTC
cdr3_aa: CASSIGNSYEQYF

j_call: TRBJ2-2
d_call: .
clone_size: .
v_call: TRBV27
cdr3_nt: TGTGCCAGCAGTTTTAAACCGACACCGAACACCGGGGAGCTGTTTTTT
cdr3_aa: CASSFKPTPNTGELFF

j_call: TRBJ1-1
d_call: TRBD1
clone_size: .
v_call: TRBV6-5
cdr3_nt: TGTGCCAGCAGTTCCCTAACAGGGGGTACTGAAGCTTTCTTT
cdr3_aa: CASSSLTGGTEAFF

j_call: TRBJ1-4
d_call: TRBD1
clone_size: .
v_call: TRBV7-2
cdr3_nt: TGTGCCAGCAGCTTAGTGAGGCAGGGGGCCATAGTAACTAATGAAAAACTGTTTTTT
cdr3_aa: CASSLVRQGAIVTNEKLFF

j_call: TRBJ2-1
d_call: TRBD2
clone_size: .
v_call: TRBV27
cdr3_nt: TGTGCCAGCAGAGGACTAGCGGGTCGCAATGAGCAGTTCTTC
cdr3_aa: CASRGLAGRNEQFF

j_call: TRBJ2-7
d_call: .
clone_size: .
v_call: TRBV2
cdr3_nt: TGTGCCAGCAGTGAGAACAGTCTCTCCTACGAGCAGTACTTC
cdr3_aa: CASSENSLSYEQYF

j_call: TRBJ2-1
d_call: TRBD2
clone_size: .
v_call: TRBV5-5
cdr3_nt: TGTGCCAGCAGCCCAAGCGGGGGGGCTGAGCAGTTCTTC
cdr3_aa: CASSPSGGAEQFF

j_call: TRBJ2-4
d_call: TRBD1
clone_size: .
v_call: TRBV5-5
cdr3_nt: TGTGCCAGCAGCTGGGGACAGGTGAAAAACATTCAGTACTTC
cdr3_aa: CASSWGQVKNIQYF

j_call: TRBJ2-7
d_call: TRBD1
clone_size: once
v_call: TRBV5-1
cdr3_nt: TGCGCCAGCAGCTTGGCGGGACAGGGGTACGAGCAGTACTTC
cdr3_aa: CASSLAGQGYEQYF

j_call: TRBJ2-4
d_call: TRBD1
clone_size: .
v_call: TRBV19
cdr3_nt: TGTGCCAGTAGTATCGGACAGGGTAAGGACATTCAGTACTTC
cdr3_aa: CASSIGQGKDIQYF

j_call: TRBJ2-3
d_call: .
clone_size: .
v_call: TRBV18
cdr3_nt: TGTGCCAGCTCACCACCGGTAGGGGCAGATACGCAGTATTTT
cdr3_aa: CASSPPVGADTQYF

j_call: TRBJ1-6
d_call: .
clone_size: .
v_call: TRBV25-1
cdr3_nt: TGTGCCAGCAGAGCAGAAGGTACAGGAAGCTCCTATAATTCACCCCTCCACTTT
cdr3_aa: CASRAEGTGSSYNSPLHF

j_call: TRBJ1-5
d_call: .
clone_size: .
v_call: TRBV6-6
cdr3_nt: TGTGCCAGCAGCCAACACAGGGACAATCAGCCCCAGCATTTT
cdr3_aa: CASSQHRDNQPQHF

j_call: TRBJ2-7
d_call: .
clone_size: .
v_call: TRBV7-2
cdr3_nt: TGTGCCAGCAGCTTCCAGGGGGGACTGCTACGTGGCGAGCAGTACTTC
cdr3_aa: CASSFQGGLLRGEQYF

j_call: TRBJ2-1
d_call: TRBD1
clone_size: .
v_call: TRBV10-1
cdr3_nt: TGCGCCAGCAGTACCGGGACAGGGTACAATGAGCAGTTCTTC
cdr3_aa: CASSTGTGYNEQFF

j_call: TRBJ1-1
d_call: .
clone_size: .
v_call: TRBV19
cdr3_nt: TGTGCCAGTAGTCCCCTACACGGGTCCACTGAAGCTTTCTTT
cdr3_aa: CASSPLHGSTEAFF

j_call: TRBJ2-3
d_call: TRBD2
clone_size: .
v_call: TRBV2
cdr3_nt: TGTGCCAGCAGACCGCGAGGATCGCTAGCGGGGGGATCGTTGTCAGATACGCAGTATTTT
cdr3_aa: CASRPRGSLAGGSLSDTQYF

j_call: TRBJ1-2
d_call: .
clone_size: once
v_call: TRBV10-2
cdr3_nt: TGCGCCAGCAAAGACACAGGGAGTGGTGGCTACACCTTC
cdr3_aa: CASKDTGSGGYTF

j_call: TRBJ2-7
d_call: .
clone_size: few
v_call: TRBV2
cdr3_nt: TGTGCCAGCAGGGTTTTCCGCAGGCAGTACTTC
cdr3_aa: CASRVFRRQYF

j_call: TRBJ1-2
d_call: TRBD1
clone_size: .
v_call: TRBV28
cdr3_nt: TGTGCCAGCCTTAAGAAGACAGGGTTGGAAGGCTACACCTTC
cdr3_aa: CASLKKTGLEGYTF

j_call: TRBJ1-4
d_call: .
clone_size: .
v_call: TRBV28
cdr3_nt: TGTGCCACCACTCCGGGGGGACCTAATGAAAAACTGTTTTTT
cdr3_aa: CATTPGGPNEKLFF

j_call: TRBJ1-4
d_call: .
clone_size: .
v_call: TRBV11-2
cdr3_nt: TGTGCCAGCAGGCTTACAGGGTTGGCCCTATTAAAACTGTTTTTT
cdr3_aa: CASRLTGLALLKLFF

j_call: TRBJ2-3
d_call: .
clone_size: .
v_call: TRBV30
cdr3_nt: TGTGCCTGGGGGGGACGGGGGAGCAGCACAGATACGCAGTATTTT
cdr3_aa: CAWGGRGSSTDTQYF

j_call: TRBJ1-1
d_call: .
clone_size: .
v_call: TRBV12-3/TRBV12-4
cdr3_nt: TGTGCCAGCAGTCCCCAGGTGGGGCTGAGGGCTTTCTTT
cdr3_aa: CASSPQVGLRAFF

j_call: TRBJ2-7
d_call: .
clone_size: .
v_call: TRBV5-1
cdr3_nt: TGCGCCAGCAGCCAGACCTTTCCACAGTCAAAGCAGTACTTC
cdr3_aa: CASSQTFPQSKQYF

j_call: TRBJ1-2
d_call: TRBD1
clone_size: .
v_call: TRBV30
cdr3_nt: TGTGCCTGGAGTCCCGGGACAGGGTACCGTGGCTACACCTTC
cdr3_aa: CAWSPGTGYRGYTF

j_call: TRBJ1-2
d_call: TRBD1
clone_size: once
v_call: TRBV24-1
cdr3_nt: TGTGCCACCAGTGATGCCGGGACAGGACATAACTATGGCTACACCTTC
cdr3_aa: CATSDAGTGHNYGYTF

j_call: TRBJ1-1
d_call: TRBD1
clone_size: .
v_call: TRBV5-6
cdr3_nt: TGTGCCAGCAGCTCCGACAGGGACAGCCTCGCAGGGAACACTGAAGCTTTCTTT
cdr3_aa: CASSSDRDSLAGNTEAFF